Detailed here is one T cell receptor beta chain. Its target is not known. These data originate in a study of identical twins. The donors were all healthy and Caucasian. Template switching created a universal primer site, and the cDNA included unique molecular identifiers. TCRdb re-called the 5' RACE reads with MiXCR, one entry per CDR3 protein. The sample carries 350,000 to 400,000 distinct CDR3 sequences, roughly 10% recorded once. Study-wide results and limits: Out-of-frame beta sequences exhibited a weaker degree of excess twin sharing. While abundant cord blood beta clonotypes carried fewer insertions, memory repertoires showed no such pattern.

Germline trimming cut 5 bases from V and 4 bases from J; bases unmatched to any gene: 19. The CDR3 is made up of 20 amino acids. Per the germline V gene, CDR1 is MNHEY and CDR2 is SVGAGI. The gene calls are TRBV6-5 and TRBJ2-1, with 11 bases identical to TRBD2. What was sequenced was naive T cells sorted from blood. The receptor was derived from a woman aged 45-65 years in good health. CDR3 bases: TGTGCCAGCAGTGGCCCCTGGGGTGGATCGACTAGCGGGAAGTACAATGAGCAGTTCTTC. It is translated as CASSGPWGGSTSGKYNEQFF.